Shown below are 27 T cell receptor beta chains from a single sample sequenced in a study of T cells in Graves' hyperthyroidism and ophthalmopathy (dated by TCRdb to the late 2010s). The method behind the library was multiplex PCR. TCRdb lists the instrument as Illumina HiSeq 2000. The TCR beta CDR3 regions were amplified from RNA transcripts. A first-round RT-PCR of the TCR CDR3 used the HTBI primer set with the Qiagen OneStep RT-PCR kit. The public reads were reprocessed in TCRdb via fastp at Q25 and MiXCR, keeping in-frame beta chains. Identical CDR3 protein sequences are pooled into one entry, listed with their most common genes and DNA. Present in this sample are about 420,000 distinct CDR3 sequences, around a sixth of which were seen just once. Roughly 15% of the sample goes to the ten largest clones. Material: blood. The receptors stem from a woman between 18 and 29 years old with Graves' hyperthyroidism.

This clonotype was observed at least ten times. This sequence joins TRBV20-1 and TRBJ2-3; 14 bases are a match to TRBD2. Per the germline V gene, CDR1 is DFQATT and CDR2 is SNEGSKA (reference sequence). The CDR3 contains 14 residues. The ends lost 5 bases at V and 11 bases at J; junction bases unmatched: 9. The CDR3 spells CSAPGLAGGLGQYF. The CDR3 DNA sequence: TGCAGTGCTCCCGGACTAGCGGGAGGCTTGGGGCAGTATTTT.

The V and J genes are TRBV12-3 or TRBV12-4 and TRBJ2-1; D possibly uses TRBD1 or TRBD2 (5 bases each). The CDR3 has 14 residues. V was cut by 7 bases and J by 6 bases, with 16 bases left in between. The CDR3 protein is CASTFGDAGNEQFF. For the CDR3, the DNA is TGTGCCAGCACTTTCGGGGACGCCGGCAATGAGCAGTTCTTC.

This clonotype was detected a few times. The chain carries TRBV5-6 and TRBJ2-4; a weak D match, TRBD2 (6 bases). This CDR3 has 14 residues. CDR1 SGHDT and CDR2 YYEEEE come from the germline V gene. Trimming took off 2 bases at V and 6 bases at J, with 12 bases between the two ends. The CDR3, as DNA: TGTGCCAGCAGCTTTCGTGACGGGGGAAACATTCAGTACTTC. Translated: CASSFRDGGNIQYF.

The table lists this clonotype with a few counts. The chain is built from TRBV3-1 and TRBJ1-4, with 7 nucleotides matching TRBD1. The CDR3 is made up of 17 amino acids. Trimming at V came to 1 base and at J to 5 bases, leaving 10 bases not matched to a gene. Germline V gives CDR1 LGHDT, CDR2 YNNKEL (reference sequence). The CDR3 here is CASSQAMSGQLNEKLFF. CDR3 nucleotide sequence: TGTGCCAGCAGCCAAGCCATGTCGGGACAGCTAAATGAAAAACTGTTTTTT.

As to this clonotype: Since a much larger clone is just one base distant, this may be a read error. This sequence joins TRBV7-2 and TRBJ1-5; unclear D gene. Trimming pared 3 bases from V and 0 bases from J, leaving 6 bases between. Germline CDR1 and CDR2: SGHTA and FQGNSA. The CDR3 contains 14 residues. The CDR3: CASSFAASNQPQHF. CDR3 DNA: TGTGCCAGCAGCTTTGCGGCTAGCAATCAGCCCCAGCATTTT. Supplemented by reference TRBV7-2 and TRBJ1-5, the full variable domain reads GAGVSQSPSNKVTEKGKDVELRCDPISGHTALYWYRQSLGQGLEFLIYFQGNSAPDKSGLPSDRFSAERTGGSVSTLTIQRTQQEDSAVYLCASSFAASNQPQHFGDGTRLSIL.

The chain recombines TRBV28 with TRBJ2-7; the D gene is possibly TRBD1 (5 bases). This CDR3 is built from 14 residues. Trimming pared 6 bases from V and 1 base from J, leaving 13 bases between. The V gene's germline CDR1 is MDHEN and CDR2 SYDVKM. CDR3 residues: CASRPTGRSYEQYF. The CDR3 region has the DNA TGTGCCAGCAGACCCACAGGCCGATCCTACGAGCAGTACTTC. Complete variable domain (other parts from reference TRBV28 and TRBJ2-7): DVKVTQSSRYLVKRTGEKVFLECVQDMDHENMFWYRQDPGLGLRLIYFSYDVKMKEKGDIPEGYSVSREKKERFSLILESASTNQTSMYLCASRPTGRSYEQYFGPGTRLTVT.

The table lists this clonotype with many counts. The chain links TRBV2 to TRBJ2-7; 7 nucleotides line up with TRBD2. Germline trimming cut 6 bases from V and 4 bases from J; bases unmatched to any gene: 12. The germline CDR1 and CDR2 sequences are SNHLY and FYNNEI. The CDR3 has 15 amino acids. The CDR3 nucleotides read TGTGCCAGCAGCTTGGGACTAATCCCTTTATACGAGCAGTACTTC. Translation: CASSLGLIPLYEQYF.

Ten or more counts support this clonotype. The chain links TRBV20-1 to TRBJ2-7; D is perhaps TRBD1 or TRBD2 (5 bases each). CDR1 and CDR2 (germline): DFQATT, SNEGSKA (reference sequence). Deletions cut 4 bases from V and 4 bases from J, with 20 bases between. This CDR3 region has 15 residues. The CDR3 spells CSATGTYEPWYEQYF. CDR3 nucleotide sequence: TGCAGTGCTACCGGGACCTACGAGCCTTGGTACGAGCAGTACTTC.

The chain has TRBV4-1 and TRBJ1-6; 7 nucleotides agree with TRBD1. Looked up from germline, CDR1 is MGHRA and CDR2 is YSYEKL. The CDR3 has 19 residues. V dropped 0 bases and J dropped 5; count of bases not matched to a gene: 13. CDR3 DNA: TGCGCCAGCAGCCAAGATCGGCCCAGGGGGTGGGTAAATAATTCACCCCTCCACTTT. It yields the protein CASSQDRPRGWVNNSPLHF.

This clonotype has more than one count but fewer than ten. It may be a read error: a sequence one base away is much more abundant. V is TRBV28 and J is TRBJ1-1, with no clear D. Between the trimmed V and J ends, which lost 11 bases and 2 bases, there was a span of 21 bases. CDR3 length: 15 amino acids. Germline CDR1 MDHEN, CDR2 SYDVKM. Here the CDR3 reads CAGTPARGVNTEAFF. Here the CDR3 DNA reads TGTGCCGGCACCCCCGCACGCGGGGTTAACACTGAAGCTTTCTTT. Full variable domain (remainder filled in from reference TRBV28 and TRBJ1-1): DVKVTQSSRYLVKRTGEKVFLECVQDMDHENMFWYRQDPGLGLRLIYFSYDVKMKEKGDIPEGYSVSREKKERFSLILESASTNQTSMYLCAGTPARGVNTEAFFGQGTRLTVV.

A word on this clonotype: Possible read error: a much larger clone is one base away. The chain recombines TRBV18 with TRBJ1-5; possibly TRBD1 for D (5 bases). The CDR3 consists of 15 residues. Germline CDR1 KGHSH, CDR2 LQKENI. CDR3 nucleotide sequence: TGTGCCAGCTCACCTCGGGACGCTAGCAATCAGGCCCAGCATTTT. This codes for CASSPRDASNQAQHF.

This clonotype was seen at least ten times. The chain links TRBV10-3 to TRBJ1-2, with 8 bases identical to TRBD1. CDR3 size: 14 residues. V lost 5 bases, J lost 4 bases, and 6 bases stayed unmatched. From germline, CDR1 is ENHRY and CDR2 SYGVKD. The CDR3 DNA sequence: TGTGCCATCAGTCGGGACAGGCTACCCTATGGCTACACCTTC. Protein sequence: CAISRDRLPYGYTF.

This clonotype has at least ten counts. The V gene is TRBV6-1, the J gene TRBJ1-5; no reliable D call. The V and J ends lost 5 bases and 4 bases respectively, with 9 bases between them. CDR3 length: 13 amino acids. Germline V gene data show CDR1 as MNHNS and CDR2 as SASEGT. CDR3 nucleotides: TGTGCCAGCAGTTCGACTTCTAATCAGCCCCAGCATTTT. Its protein is CASSSTSNQPQHF.

In regard to this clonotype: A read error may produce the germline difference seen at one junction end. This rearrangement joins TRBV3-1 to TRBJ1-4; TRBD1 is a possible D gene (5 bases). Germline loops: CDR1 LGHDT, CDR2 YNNKEL (reference sequence). The CDR3 spans 17 residues. In DNA form, the CDR3 reads TGTGCCAGCAGCCAAGGGGAGTTCAGGGCAACTAGTGAAAAACTGTTTTTT. Protein sequence: CASSQGEFRATSEKLFF.

Ten or more counts support this clonotype. The chain employs TRBV7-2 and TRBJ2-4; a weak D match, TRBD2 (5 bases). CDR3 length: 14 amino acids. V was shortened by 5 bases and J by 6 bases, with 14 bases between the two germline ends. CDR1 SGHTA and CDR2 FQGNSA come from the germline V gene. CDR3: CASSPRGLVNIQYF. CDR3 DNA sequence: TGTGCCAGCAGCCCGCGAGGGCTGGTAAACATTCAGTACTTC.

There are many counts of this clonotype. The V call is TRBV28, the J call TRBJ2-7, with D unclear. V was trimmed by 1 base and J by 3 bases, leaving 7 bases between them. The germline V gene encodes CDR1 MDHEN and CDR2 SYDVKM. The CDR3 contains 13 residues. The CDR3 DNA sequence: TGTGCCAGCAGTTTATTCTCGGTCTACGAGCAGTACTTC. Amino acids: CASSLFSVYEQYF.

This clonotype showed up many times. This chain uses TRBV11-2 with TRBJ2-5; 12 bases are a match to TRBD2. The CDR3 totals 18 residues. The junction had 15 bases not matched to a gene; V was cut back by 6 bases and J by 4 bases. Germline CDR1 is SGHAT and CDR2 is FQNNGV. CDR3 nucleotide sequence: TGTGCCAGCAGGACGGGGAAGCGGACTAGCGGGAAGGGAGAGACCCAGTACTTC. Translation gives CASRTGKRTSGKGETQYF.

This clonotype was found many times. Written as DNA, the CDR3 is TGTGCCAGCAGCTTACGTCCTAGCGGGGGGGATAATGAGCAGTTCTTC. It yields the protein CASSLRPSGGDNEQFF. J is TRBJ2-1 and V is TRBV7-3; 12 nucleotides line up with TRBD2. Germline V lookup: CDR1 SGHTA, CDR2 FQGTGA. The CDR3 loop spans 16 amino acids. V lost 2 bases and J lost 7; bases outside the gene matches: 6.

This clonotype turned up a few times. V is TRBV20-1 and J is TRBJ2-2; D unresolved. CDR1 and CDR2 from the germline V gene are DFQATT and SNEGSKA (reference sequence). The CDR3 sequence is 13 residues long. Trimming removed 2 bases at V and 4 bases at J, with 8 bases between. CDR3 DNA sequence: TGCAGTGCTAGACGCCCAGCCACCGGGGAGCTGTTTTTT. This translates into CSARRPATGELFF.

This clonotype was seen more than once but under ten times. The chain joins TRBV28 to TRBJ2-6, with a weak D call TRBD1 (5 bases). CDR1 and CDR2 (germline): MDHEN, SYDVKM. There are 15 residues in the CDR3. V was pared by 7 bases and J by 2 bases, with 12 bases between. The DNA of the CDR3 is TGTGCCAGCAAGGTAGACAGTCCTGGGGCCAACGTCCTGACTTTC. It yields the protein CASKVDSPGANVLTF.

This clonotype was detected many times. V and J are TRBV12-3 or TRBV12-4 and TRBJ2-7; the D call may be TRBD1 or TRBD2 (5 bases each). Trimming pared 1 base from V and 5 bases from J, leaving 9 bases between. CDR3 length: 13 amino acids. This CDR3 reads CASSLGGPDEQYF. Written as DNA, the CDR3 is TGTGCCAGCAGTTTAGGGGGACCAGACGAGCAGTACTTC.

This clonotype has only a few counts. The gene calls are TRBV10-2 and TRBJ1-2; weak D call: TRBD1 (5 bases). Germline V gene lookup returns CDR1 WSHSY and CDR2 SAAADI. The CDR3 runs to 14 residues. The V gene lost 0 bases and the J gene lost 6 bases, with 11 bases spanning the gap. This CDR3 is CASSESGQWDGYTF. The CDR3 DNA sequence: TGCGCCAGCAGTGAGTCGGGGCAGTGGGATGGCTACACCTTC.

V gene TRBV12-3 or TRBV12-4 combines with J gene TRBJ2-3; 7 nucleotides align to TRBD1. CDR3 length: 15 residues. J gave up 2 bases and V 3 bases, and 5 bases lay outside the gene matches. The CDR3 loop is CASSLGQTDTDTQYF. CDR3 DNA sequence: TGTGCCAGCAGTTTGGGACAGACGGACACAGATACGCAGTATTTT.

The chain recombines TRBV7-6 with TRBJ2-5; TRBD1 or TRBD2 may be the D gene (6 bases each). From germline, CDR1 is SGHVS and CDR2 FNYEAQ. The CDR3 loop spans 14 amino acids. V was pared by 6 bases and J by 0 bases, with 11 bases between. CDR3 residues: CASSGGPYQETQYF. For the CDR3, the DNA is TGTGCCAGCAGTGGGGGGCCCTACCAAGAGACCCAGTACTTC.

The chain couples TRBV20-1 to TRBJ2-4, with D possibly being TRBD1 (7 bases). This CDR3 is built from 13 residues. CDR1 and CDR2 (germline): DFQATT, SNEGSKA (reference sequence). Trimming took 1 base from V and 14 from J, leaving 18 bases between them. The CDR3 DNA reads as TGCAGTGCTAGAGGGAACAGGGGAGGCTTAGAGTACTTC. Translation: CSARGNRGGLEYF.

This clonotype was detected many times. In DNA, the CDR3 is TGTGCCAGCCTCCGGGACCCCCCCTACAATGAGCAGTTCTTC. This codes for CASLRDPPYNEQFF. The chain has TRBV6-1 and TRBJ2-1; D tentatively fits TRBD1 or TRBD2 (5 bases each). Per the germline V gene, CDR1 is MNHNS and CDR2 is SASEGT. The CDR3 runs to 14 residues. The V gene lost 8 bases and the J gene lost 2 bases, with 13 bases spanning the gap.

CDR3: CASSQDRVNTDTQYF. CDR3 in DNA: TGCGCCAGCAGCCAAGATCGGGTAAACACAGATACGCAGTATTTT. The chain couples TRBV4-3 to TRBJ2-3; D uncertain. Germline assignment: CDR1 LGHNA and CDR2 YSLEER. Trimming stripped 0 bases from V and 2 bases from J, with 9 bases between. This CDR3 comprises 15 residues.